The entry that follows covers one T cell receptor beta chain sequence. Its antigen is not yet known. Base qualities are not at hand, and no much larger clone is one base apart. The entry originates in a study of T cells in Graves' hyperthyroidism and ophthalmopathy (dated by TCRdb to about 2019). In the study overall: Peripheral blood was sampled at the time of initial diagnosis, prior to any treatment. TCR V-J signatures able to tell the groups apart were searched for in a discovery cohort of 95 or so patients, of whom 43 had Graves' ophthalmopathy and around 57 had stable Graves' hyperthyroidism. An independent validation cohort of about 20 hyperthyroidism patients and 17 patients who later progressed to ophthalmopathy tested prospective prediction of ophthalmopathy. The roughly 100 discovery patients were divided at random into training and test sets in a 7:3 ratio. In about 6 Graves' hyperthyroidism patients, the study also compared T-cell repertoires from thyroid tissue with T-cell repertoires from blood. After blood sampling, hyperthyroidism patients were treated with methimazole at a starting dose of 30 mg daily, and ophthalmopathy patients were treated with high-dose intravenous methylprednisolone. The paper reports TCR Vbeta CDR3 sequencing of approximately 140 peripheral blood samples: approximately 41 ophthalmopathy, roughly 74 hyperthyroidism and about 17 progressor patients. General findings and caveats noted by the study authors: A 13 V-J signature model separated ophthalmopathy from stable hyperthyroidism, with 87.88% sensitivity and 81.08% specificity in cross-validation and 80%/75% in testing. No statistical method was used to set the sample size in advance, and investigators knew the group allocation. Most expanded thyroid clonotypes (frequency above 0.001) were also detected in blood, suggesting blood repertoires may reflect thyroid immune responses. In validation, progression to ophthalmopathy was predicted by the model with 70.59% sensitivity and under 85% specificity, a median of approximately 7.1 months before onset.

As encoded in the germline V gene, CDR1 is MGHDK while CDR2 is SYGVNS. From the cysteine up to the phenylalanine, the CDR3 has a length of 13 residues. Only the CDR3 DNA stays, 39 bases, in frame from base 1. V is shortened by 3 bases, J by 3 bases, and the region joining them spans 9 bases. The TCR beta CDR3 regions were amplified from RNA transcripts. A first-round RT-PCR of the TCR CDR3 used the HTBI primer set with the Qiagen OneStep RT-PCR kit. A second multiplex PCR round built the libraries, followed by size selection and purification. Paired-end sequencing of the libraries was performed with 100 bp reads on an Illumina HiSeq2000. In the original analysis: Raw data were processed with SOAPnuke, discarding reads with adapters, uncalled bases, mean Phred below 15, or no exact constant-primer or identifier match. High-quality paired reads were merged with COPE v1.2.5, and unique nucleotide sequences were defined as clonotypes. MiTCR v1.1 was used to align the clonotypes against IMGT TRBV, TRBD and TRBJ reference segments. Only V-J combinations with frequency above 0.0001, covering 99% to 99.2% of repertoires, were analysed. The TCS score was defined as F50 (clonal expansion) divided by E x V (chaos), with BLOSUM62-based TCRdist calculated between CDR3 peptides within each V-J. Welch's t-statistics and random forest reduced roughly 540 V-J features to fewer than 15, which were used in a naive Bayes classifier (R e1071). TCRdb passed the public sequencing reads through fastp at Q25 and MiXCR, retaining productive beta sequences. Each record represents a unique CDR3 protein, reported with the most common genes and DNA among its rows. TCRdb's processing, not the authors' own work, is the source of the V and J calls. The sample records approximately 530,000 distinct CDR3 sequences, 15% to 20% of which are singletons. Over 45% of the sample rests with the top ten.

Ophthalmopathy patients had moderately to severely active disease, with a Clinical Activity Score of 3 or more, a NOSPECS grade of 4 or more, and a disease duration of less than 3 months. Any patient with an uncontrolled infection, another autoimmune disease, pregnancy or lactation was excluded. Diagnoses were established on the basis of clinical symptoms, serum thyroxine and TRAb, thyroid ultrasound, and orbital computed tomography. PBMCs were separated from under 11 ml of fresh peripheral blood using Ficoll-Paque density gradient centrifugation. Trizol reagent was used to extract total RNA, and RNA quality was then checked on an Agilent 2100 Bioanalyzer.

The sequence was obtained from a man in his forties or fifties with Graves' ophthalmopathy. Sequenced input: blood. The chain employs TRBV25-1 and TRBJ2-7; the D gene is perhaps TRBD2, from 6 matching bases. The nucleotides read TGTGCCAGCAGTGATCGACTAGTCTACGAGCAGTACTTC. Translated, this is CASSDRLVYEQYF.